Included here is one T cell receptor beta chain sequence, with context. Its antigen is still unknown. The data derive from a study of T cell responses to AZD1222 COVID-19 vaccine. General study points: The study reported that nearly half of spike-specific TCRs target unmutated variant regions. Without day 14 samples, only post-peak T cell repertoires were studied.

Generated by immunoSEQ multiplex PCR, the TCRdb table keeps only in-frame clones and is missing some. The sample lists 50,000 to 70,000 clones, 89% occurring once. The CDR3 contains 16 residues. Germline-derived CDR1 and CDR2 are MNHEY and SVGEGT. V lost 6 bases and J lost 1; bases outside the gene matches: 8. The sequence derives from an adult who received the AZD1222 COVID-19 vaccine. The input for sequencing was peripheral blood, taken 28 days after the second AZD1222 dose. This chain joins TRBV6-2 or TRBV6-3 and TRBJ1-5; 8 bases are shared with TRBD1. The CDR3 DNA reads TGTGCCAGCAGCCCTTCAGGGGGCGGCAGCAATCAGCCCCAGCATTTT. Encoded protein: CASSPSGGGSNQPQHF.